The 18 T cell receptor beta chains presented below share a single source sample, sequenced in a study of cytomegalovirus exposure and HLA in healthy donors. With 60 Vbeta and 13 Jbeta primers, the PCR was carried out. Clones were sequenced by immunoSEQ multiplex PCR, and TCRdb holds only the in-frame ones, with some missing. The sample lists more than 150,000 clones; roughly 79% were seen once. The sample taken for sequencing was PBMCs. These receptors all stem from a man aged 40-50 years in good health and CMV-seronegative.

The V gene is TRBV6-5, the J gene TRBJ2-3; the match to TRBD1 covers 7 bases. CDR1 and CDR2 from the germline V gene are MNHEY and SVGAGI. The junction had 13 bases not matched to a gene; V was cut back by 6 bases and J by 7 bases. The CDR3 has 15 residues. The CDR3 region is CASRFSGTESNTQYF. CDR3 in DNA: TGTGCCAGCAGGTTCTCCGGGACAGAGAGTAATACGCAGTATTTT.

V gene TRBV27 combines with J gene TRBJ2-7; the match to TRBD1 covers 9 bases. Germline CDR1 and CDR2: MNHEY and SMNVEV (reference sequence). This CDR3 spans 14 amino acids. V was pared by 6 bases and J by 2 bases, with 5 bases of the junction left unmatched. The CDR3 bases are TGTGCCAGCAGACCGGGACAGGGTCCCTACGAGCAGTACTTC. Its protein is CASRPGQGPYEQYF.

The CDR3 nucleotides are TGTGCCGTTGGCCAGCCCCAGCATTTT. Protein sequence: CAVGQPQHF. The chain couples TRBV7-9 to TRBJ1-5; no clear D gene. V was cut by 11 bases and J by 7 bases, with 6 bases left in between. The CDR3 extends over 9 amino acids. Germline values: CDR1 SEHNR, CDR2 FQNEAQ (reference sequence). Full variable domain (rest looked up from reference TRBV7-9 and TRBJ1-5): DTGVSQNPRHKITKRGQNVTFRCDPISEHNRLYWYRQTLGQGPEFLTYFQNEAQLEKSRLLSDRFSAERPKGSFSTLEIQRTEQGDSAMYLCAVGQPQHFGDGTRLSIL.

The chain is built from TRBV10-3 and TRBJ2-2, with D possibly TRBD2 on 6 matching bases. V was trimmed by 6 bases and J by 8 bases, leaving 10 bases between them. Germline V gene sequence: CDR1 ENHRY, CDR2 SYGVKD. The CDR3 has 12 residues. DNA for the CDR3: TGTGCCATCAGAGACAGCGGGGGGGAGCTGTTTTTT. Protein: CAIRDSGGELFF.

The rearrangement joins TRBV5-1 to TRBJ2-3; D perhaps matches TRBD2 (5 bases). The CDR3 has 15 amino acids. Trimming removed 2 bases from V and 4 bases from J, with 14 bases in between. Germline V lookup: CDR1 SGHRS, CDR2 YFSETQ. CDR3 DNA: TGCGCCAGCAGCTTTGAGACGGCGGGCGCAGATACGCAGTATTTT. It codes for CASSFETAGADTQYF.

This sequence joins TRBV6-5 and TRBJ2-3; D possibly corresponds to TRBD2 (5 bases). Germline values: CDR1 MNHEY, CDR2 SVGAGI. The CDR3 covers 15 residues. V shed 0 bases and J shed 6 bases, with 13 bases lying between them. CDR3 coding DNA: TGTGCCAGCAGTTACTCGATCGGGCCGGGGGATACGCAGTATTTT. The encoded protein is CASSYSIGPGDTQYF.

The chain has TRBV7-2 and TRBJ2-1; D remains unclear. Germline-derived CDR1 and CDR2 are SGHTA and FQGNSA. V dropped 1 base and J dropped 6 bases, with 10 bases sitting between them. CDR3 length equals 14 residues. CDR3 DNA sequence: TGTGCCAGCAGCTTAGAGAGGTTCCCCAATGAGCAGTTCTTC. Amino acids: CASSLERFPNEQFF.

This clone was seen once. V is TRBV5-1 and J is TRBJ2-7, with 9 bases matching TRBD1. CDR3 size: 15 residues. Looked up from germline, CDR1 is SGHRS and CDR2 is YFSETQ. The V gene end was trimmed by 4 bases and the J gene end by 6 bases; junction bases not matched to a gene: 11. CDR3 protein: CASSPGTGKVSEQYV. The CDR3 DNA follows: TGCGCCAGCAGCCCGGGGACAGGGAAGGTCTCCGAGCAGTACGTC.

V usage is TRBV27 and J usage is TRBJ1-2, with D possibly matching TRBD1 (5 bases). Between the trimmed V and J ends, which lost 11 bases and 2 bases, there was a span of 12 bases. In germline, CDR1 is MNHEY, CDR2 SMNVEV (reference sequence). The CDR3 loop spans 12 amino acids. CDR3 loop: CAASDRNYGYTF. The DNA for the CDR3 is TGTGCCGCAAGCGACAGAAACTATGGCTACACCTTC.

J is TRBJ2-6 and V is TRBV5-8; perhaps TRBD1 as D (6 bases). Germline values: CDR1 SGHTS, CDR2 YDEGEE. V lost 7 bases and J 0 bases, leaving 14 bases between the germline ends. This CDR3 comprises 16 residues. CDR3 amino acids: CASLRTGSSGANVLTF. The DNA of the CDR3 is TGTGCCAGCCTCCGAACAGGGAGCTCTGGGGCCAACGTCCTGACTTTC.

This chain links TRBV14 with TRBJ1-2, with TRBD1 matching over 10 bases. The CDR3 totals 17 residues. CDR1 is SGHDN, CDR2 FVKESK, per germline. V lost 1 base and J lost 4; bases outside the gene matches: 9. This chain's CDR3 is CASSQVATGTGAYGYTF. In DNA, the CDR3 is TGTGCCAGCAGCCAAGTGGCTACCGGGACAGGGGCCTATGGCTACACCTTC.

The chain carries TRBV27 and TRBJ1-2, with D hard to call. V was clipped by 6 bases and J by 5 bases, with 16 bases between them. The CDR3 contains 14 residues. Germline V lookup: CDR1 MNHEY, CDR2 SMNVEV (reference sequence). Here the CDR3 DNA reads TGTGCCAGCAGCCCCCGCGGAGGGCAATATGGCTACACCTTC. Amino acids: CASSPRGGQYGYTF.

The V gene is TRBV29-1, the J gene TRBJ1-1, with D maybe TRBD1 (5 bases). This CDR3 has 15 residues. V was shortened by 0 bases and J by 4 bases, with 15 bases between the two germline ends. Germline loops: CDR1 SQVTM, CDR2 ANQGSEA. The CDR3 coding sequence is TGCAGCGTTGAAGATCCCGGGGGTAGGGGCACTGAAGCTTTCTTT. Its translation is CSVEDPGGRGTEAFF.

The V call is TRBV5-7, the J call TRBJ1-5, with D hard to call. TRBV5-7 is marked as an open reading frame, function uncertain. The ends were cut back, 9 bases at V and 6 bases at J, with 22 bases in the middle. The CDR3 totals 15 residues. This CDR3 reads CANLQSPGTGQPQHF. CDR3 nucleotide sequence: TGTGCCAACCTCCAATCTCCGGGAACCGGTCAGCCCCAGCATTTT.

To note about this clone: A read error may produce the germline difference seen at one junction end. Other DNA sequences in this specimen translate into the identical CDR3. The V and J genes are TRBV5-1 and TRBJ2-2; D perhaps matches TRBD2 (5 bases). Germline V gives CDR1 SGHRS, CDR2 YFSETQ. The CDR3 is 12 residues long. This CDR3 is CASSQVTGELFF. CDR3 bases: TGCGCCAGCAGTCAGGTCACCGGGGAGTTGTTTTTT.

This clone was seen a few times. J is TRBJ2-1 and V is TRBV7-9, with TRBD2 matching 7 bases. The trim removed 5 bases at V and 2 bases at J, leaving 3 bases unmatched. From germline, CDR1 is SEHNR and CDR2 FQNEAQ (reference sequence). The CDR3 has 14 residues. CDR3 sequence (DNA): TGTGCCAGCAGCGGCGGGAGTCCCTACAATGAGCAGTTCTTC. This translates into CASSGGSPYNEQFF.

The chain recombines TRBV27 with TRBJ2-1; TRBD2 aligns across 12 bases. Germline trimming cut 6 bases from V and 6 bases from J; bases unmatched to any gene: 12. The V gene's germline CDR1 is MNHEY and CDR2 SMNVEV (reference sequence). This CDR3 region has 17 residues. CDR3: CASRTAKGLAGLNEQFF. CDR3 bases: TGTGCCAGCAGGACGGCCAAGGGACTAGCGGGCCTCAATGAGCAGTTCTTC.

The J gene is TRBJ1-4, the V gene TRBV6-5; 8 bases fit TRBD1. Trimming removed 6 bases from V and 5 bases from J; junction bases left unmatched: 8. CDR1 and CDR2 from the germline V gene are MNHEY and SVGAGI. The CDR3 extends over 15 amino acids. The CDR3 nucleotides are TGTGCCAGCAGGCAAGGGACAGGCGGGAATGAAAAACTGTTTTTT. Amino acid sequence: CASRQGTGGNEKLFF.